This T cell receptor beta chain was obtained from a study of Ad26.COV2.S vaccination and SARS-CoV-2 variants. In the study overall: Ad26.COV2.S, an intramuscular injection, was given once or twice 56 days apart.

General study points: Non-spike TCR breadth was similar in vaccine and placebo recipients. Substantial breadth was reported for post-vaccination spike-specific CD8+ and CD4+ T cells. Placebo recipients trailed vaccine recipients in spike-specific TCR breadth.

As regards this clone: Its antigen is unidentified.

The CDR3 extends over 16 amino acids. J was trimmed by 4 bases and V by 2 bases; bases with no gene match: 3. Germline loops: CDR1 SGHTA, CDR2 FQGNSA. Sequenced by immunoSEQ multiplex PCR; TCRdb stores in-frame clones only, minus some. The data contain over 250,000 clones, about 89% of them singletons. Documented treatment: about 20 received Ad26.COV2.S at low or high dose, single or two shots; 5 received placebo; per-sample allocation not given. Sampling was performed 63 days after the first vaccine or placebo injection. Specimen: peripheral blood, collected in a trial of Ad26.COV2.S vaccine versus placebo. The receptor comes from a person aged 18-65 years who received the Ad26.COV2.S COVID-19 vaccine or a placebo. This chain uses TRBV7-2 with TRBJ2-2, with 11 bases matching TRBD2. CDR3 region: CASSLIGLAGTGELFF. The CDR3 nucleotides read TGTGCCAGCAGCTTAATCGGACTAGCGGGCACCGGGGAGCTGTTTTTT.